The clone carrying this T cell receptor beta chain was found many times. The record originates from a study of T-cell memory formation after mild COVID-19. The V end was cut by 0 bases, the J end by 1 base, with 10 bases between. This CDR3 spans 15 amino acids. Germline V lookup: CDR1 SGHRS, CDR2 YFSETQ. Barcoded TCR alpha and TCR beta cDNA libraries with UMIs came from 5'RACE using constant-segment primers. TCRdb re-derived calls from the 5' RACE reads in MiXCR, one entry per CDR3 protein. The sample shows about 40,000 distinct CDR3 sequences, more than 9.5% of them seen only once. The chain joins TRBV5-1 to TRBJ2-5; D is uncertain. The TCR originated in a young man who had mild COVID-19 (a few samples of this study predate the infection). Cell type and time point are not known. Source material: PBMCs or a T cell subset sorted from them (not recorded which). CDR3 protein: CASSLAVLTQETQYF. CDR3 bases: TGCGCCAGCAGCTTGGCCGTTTTGACCCAAGAGACCCAGTACTTC.